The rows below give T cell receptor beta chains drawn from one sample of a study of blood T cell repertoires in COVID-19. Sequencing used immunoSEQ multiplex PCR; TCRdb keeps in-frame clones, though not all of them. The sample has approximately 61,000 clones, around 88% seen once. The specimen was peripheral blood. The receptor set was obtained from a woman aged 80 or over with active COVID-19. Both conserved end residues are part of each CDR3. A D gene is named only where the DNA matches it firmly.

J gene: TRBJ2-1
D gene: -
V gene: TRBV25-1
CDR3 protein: CASSEFGGGGNEQFF
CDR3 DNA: TGTGCCAGCAGTGAATTCGGAGGGGGAGGGAATGAGCAGTTCTTC

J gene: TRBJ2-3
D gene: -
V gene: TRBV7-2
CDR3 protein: CASSLMVGRGTQYF
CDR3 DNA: TGTGCCAGCAGCTTAATGGTGGGCCGGGGTACGCAGTATTTT

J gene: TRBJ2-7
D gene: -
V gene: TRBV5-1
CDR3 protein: CASSQSITGIPYEQYF
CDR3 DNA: TGCGCCAGCAGCCAGAGTATAACAGGGATCCCCTACGAGCAGTACTTC

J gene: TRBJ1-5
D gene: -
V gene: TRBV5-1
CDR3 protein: CASSLRGGGNQPQHF
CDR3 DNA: TGCGCCAGCAGCTTGAGGGGGGGCGGGAATCAGCCCCAGCATTTT

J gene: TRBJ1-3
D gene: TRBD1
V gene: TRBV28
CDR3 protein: CASNKQGAGGNTIYF
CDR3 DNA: TGTGCCAGCAATAAACAGGGGGCGGGTGGAAACACCATATATTTT

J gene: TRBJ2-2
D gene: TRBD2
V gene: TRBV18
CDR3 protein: CASSQTGTSGVQAGELFF
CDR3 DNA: TGTGCCAGCTCACAAACCGGGACTAGCGGGGTCCAGGCCGGGGAGCTGTTTTTT

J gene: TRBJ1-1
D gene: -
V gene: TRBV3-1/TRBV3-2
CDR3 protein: CASSQVRTVTNTEAFF
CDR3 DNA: TGTGCCAGCAGCCAAGTGAGGACAGTTACGAACACTGAAGCTTTCTTT

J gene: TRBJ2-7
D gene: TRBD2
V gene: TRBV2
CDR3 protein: CASNLLAGGLEQYF
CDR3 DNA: TGTGCCAGCAACCTACTAGCGGGGGGGCTCGAGCAGTACTTC

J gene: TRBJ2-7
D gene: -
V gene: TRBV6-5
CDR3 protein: CASSLGQRRQYF
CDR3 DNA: TGTGCCAGCAGCCTTGGACAGCGGCGGCAGTACTTC

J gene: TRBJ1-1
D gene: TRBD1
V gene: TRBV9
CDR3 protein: CASSVGQGTEAFF
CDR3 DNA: TGTGCCAGCAGCGTAGGACAGGGGACTGAAGCTTTCTTT

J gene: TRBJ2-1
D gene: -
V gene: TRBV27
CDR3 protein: CASNSLSGVSYNEQFF
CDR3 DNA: TGTGCCAGCAATTCTCTCTCGGGAGTCTCCTACAATGAGCAGTTCTTC

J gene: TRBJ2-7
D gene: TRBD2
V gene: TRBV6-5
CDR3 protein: CASSYRLAGGDEQYF
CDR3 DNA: TGTGCCAGCAGTTACAGACTAGCGGGGGGAGACGAGCAGTACTTC

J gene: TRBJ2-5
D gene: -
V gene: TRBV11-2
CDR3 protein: CASSPVRGPYQETQYF
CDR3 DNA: TGTGCCAGCAGCCCCGTCCGCGGGCCGTACCAAGAGACCCAGTACTTC

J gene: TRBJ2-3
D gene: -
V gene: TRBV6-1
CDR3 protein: CASSDPNETQYF
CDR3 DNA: TGTGCCAGCAGTGACCCTAACGAGACGCAGTATTTT